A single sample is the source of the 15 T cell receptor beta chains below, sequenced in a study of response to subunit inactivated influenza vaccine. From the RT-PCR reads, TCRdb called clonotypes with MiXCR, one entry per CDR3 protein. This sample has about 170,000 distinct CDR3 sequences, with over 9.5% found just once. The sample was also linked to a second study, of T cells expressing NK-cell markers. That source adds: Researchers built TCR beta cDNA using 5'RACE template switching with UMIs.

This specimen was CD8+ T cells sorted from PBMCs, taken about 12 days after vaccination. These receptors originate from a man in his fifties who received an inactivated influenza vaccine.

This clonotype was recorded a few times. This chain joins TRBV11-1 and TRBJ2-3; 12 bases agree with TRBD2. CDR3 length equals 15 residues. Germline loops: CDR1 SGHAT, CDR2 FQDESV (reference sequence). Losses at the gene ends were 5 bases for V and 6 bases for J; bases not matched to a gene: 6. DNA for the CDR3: TGTGCCAGCAGCCCCGGACTAGCGGGAACTGATACGCAGTATTTT. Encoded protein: CASSPGLAGTDTQYF.

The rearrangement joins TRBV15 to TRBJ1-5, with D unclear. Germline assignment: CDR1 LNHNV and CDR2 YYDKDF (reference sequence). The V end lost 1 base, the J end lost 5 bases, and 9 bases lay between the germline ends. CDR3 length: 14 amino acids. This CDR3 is CATSRVPLDQPQHF. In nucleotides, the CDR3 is TGTGCCACCAGCAGAGTGCCCCTGGATCAGCCCCAGCATTTT.

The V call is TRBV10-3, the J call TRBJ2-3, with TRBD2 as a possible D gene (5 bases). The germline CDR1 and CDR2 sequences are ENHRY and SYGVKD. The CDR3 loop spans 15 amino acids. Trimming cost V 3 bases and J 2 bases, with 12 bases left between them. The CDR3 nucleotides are TGTGCCATCAGTGAATCGGACTGGATCACAGATACGCAGTATTTT. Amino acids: CAISESDWITDTQYF.

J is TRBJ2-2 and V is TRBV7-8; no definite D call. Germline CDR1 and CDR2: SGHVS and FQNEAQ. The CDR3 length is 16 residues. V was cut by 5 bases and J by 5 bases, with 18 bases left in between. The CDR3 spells CASSSRLPIGTGELFF. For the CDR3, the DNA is TGTGCCAGCAGCAGTCGTCTGCCTATCGGGACCGGGGAGCTGTTTTTT.

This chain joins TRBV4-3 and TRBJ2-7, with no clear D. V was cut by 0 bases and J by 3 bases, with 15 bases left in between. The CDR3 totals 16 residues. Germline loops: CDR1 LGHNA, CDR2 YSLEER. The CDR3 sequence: CASSQEGPSSSYEQYF. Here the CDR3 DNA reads TGCGCCAGCAGCCAAGAGGGCCCATCTAGTAGCTACGAGCAGTACTTC.

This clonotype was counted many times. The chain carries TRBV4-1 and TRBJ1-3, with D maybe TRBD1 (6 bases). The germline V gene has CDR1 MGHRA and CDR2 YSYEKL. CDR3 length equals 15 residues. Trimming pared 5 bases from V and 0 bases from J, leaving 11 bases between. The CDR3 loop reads CASSYQGSSGNTIYF. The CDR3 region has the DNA TGCGCCAGCAGCTATCAGGGGAGCTCTGGAAACACCATATATTTT.

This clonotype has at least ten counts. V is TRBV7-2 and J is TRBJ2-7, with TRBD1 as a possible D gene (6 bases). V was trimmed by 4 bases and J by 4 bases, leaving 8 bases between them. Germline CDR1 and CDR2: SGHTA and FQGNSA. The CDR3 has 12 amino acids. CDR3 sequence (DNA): TGTGCCAGCAGCTCACAGGGATACGAGCAGTACTTC. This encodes CASSSQGYEQYF.

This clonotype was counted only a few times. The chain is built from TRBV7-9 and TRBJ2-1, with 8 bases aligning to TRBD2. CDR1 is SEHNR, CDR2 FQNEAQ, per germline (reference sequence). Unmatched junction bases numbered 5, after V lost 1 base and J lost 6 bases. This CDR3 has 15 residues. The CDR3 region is CASSLVLAGRNEQFF. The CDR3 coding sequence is TGTGCCAGCAGCTTAGTTCTAGCGGGCCGCAATGAGCAGTTCTTC.

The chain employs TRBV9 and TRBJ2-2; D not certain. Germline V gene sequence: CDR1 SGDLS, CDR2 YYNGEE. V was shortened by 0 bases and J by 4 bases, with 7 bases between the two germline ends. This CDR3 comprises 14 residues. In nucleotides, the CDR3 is TGTGCCAGCAGCGTAGCTGGGGTCACCGGGGAGCTGTTTTTT. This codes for CASSVAGVTGELFF.

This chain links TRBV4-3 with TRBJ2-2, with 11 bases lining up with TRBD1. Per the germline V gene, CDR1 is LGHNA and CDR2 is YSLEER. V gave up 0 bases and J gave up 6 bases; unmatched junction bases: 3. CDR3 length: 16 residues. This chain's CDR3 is CASSQDPGQGAGELFF. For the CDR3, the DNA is TGCGCCAGCAGCCAAGACCCGGGACAGGGGGCCGGGGAGCTGTTTTTT.

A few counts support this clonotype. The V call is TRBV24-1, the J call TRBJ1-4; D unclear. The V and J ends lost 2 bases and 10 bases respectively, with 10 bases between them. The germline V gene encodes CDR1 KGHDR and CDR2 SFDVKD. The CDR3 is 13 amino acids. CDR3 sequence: CATSDSLGGKLFF. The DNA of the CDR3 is TGTGCCACCAGTGATTCTCTTGGTGGAAAACTGTTTTTT.

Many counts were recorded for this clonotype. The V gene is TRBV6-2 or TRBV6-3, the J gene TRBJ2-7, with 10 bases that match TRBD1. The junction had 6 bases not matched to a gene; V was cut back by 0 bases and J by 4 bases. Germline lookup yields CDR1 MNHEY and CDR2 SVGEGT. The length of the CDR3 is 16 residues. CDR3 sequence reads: CASSYSLTGGGYEQYF. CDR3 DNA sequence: TGTGCCAGCAGTTACTCGTTGACAGGGGGCGGGTACGAGCAGTACTTC.

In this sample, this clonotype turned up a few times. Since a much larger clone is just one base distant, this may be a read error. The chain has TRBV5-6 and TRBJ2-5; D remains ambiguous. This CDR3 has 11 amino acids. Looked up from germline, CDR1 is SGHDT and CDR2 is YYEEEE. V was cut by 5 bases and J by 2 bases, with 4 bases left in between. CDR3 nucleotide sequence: TGTGCCAGCAGAGATCAAGAGACCCAGTACTTC. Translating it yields CASRDQETQYF.

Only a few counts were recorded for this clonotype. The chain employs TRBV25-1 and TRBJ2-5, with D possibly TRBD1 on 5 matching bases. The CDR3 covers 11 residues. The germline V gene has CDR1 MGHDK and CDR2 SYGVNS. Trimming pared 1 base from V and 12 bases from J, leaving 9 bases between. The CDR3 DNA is TGTGCCAGCAGTGAATCTAGGACAAAGTACTTC. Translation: CASSESRTKYF. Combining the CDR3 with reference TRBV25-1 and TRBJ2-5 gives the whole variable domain EADIYQTPRYLVIGTGKKITLECSQTMGHDKMYWYQQDPGMELHLIHYSYGVNSTEKGDLSSESTVSRIRTEHFPLTLESARPSHTSQYLCASSESRTKYFGPGTRLLVL.

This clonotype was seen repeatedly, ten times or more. CDR3 protein: CASRDRVGDTQYF. The CDR3 DNA reads TGTGCCAGCAGGGACAGGGTGGGAGATACGCAGTATTTT. This rearrangement joins TRBV12-3 or TRBV12-4 to TRBJ2-3; 8 bases agree with TRBD1. This CDR3 is 13 amino acids long. With V trimmed by 6 bases and J by 5 bases, 4 bases remained unmatched.